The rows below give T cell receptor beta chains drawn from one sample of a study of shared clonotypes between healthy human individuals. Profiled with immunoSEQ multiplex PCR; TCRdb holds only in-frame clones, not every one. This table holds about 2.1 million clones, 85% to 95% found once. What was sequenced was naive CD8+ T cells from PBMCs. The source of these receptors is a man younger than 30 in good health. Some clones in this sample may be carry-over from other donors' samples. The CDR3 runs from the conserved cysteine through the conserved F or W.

cdr3_aa: CASSFRRDRYYEQYF
cdr3_length: 15
j_call: TRBJ2-7
v_call: TRBV27

cdr3_aa: CSVVRDRATGELFF
cdr3_length: 14
j_call: TRBJ2-2
v_call: TRBV29-1

cdr3_aa: CASMGDANTGELFF
cdr3_length: 14
j_call: TRBJ2-2
v_call: TRBV10-1

cdr3_aa: CASSLRGVDSPLHF
cdr3_length: 14
j_call: TRBJ1-6
v_call: TRBV28

cdr3_aa: CASRSGGKRPGDTGELFF
cdr3_length: 18
j_call: TRBJ2-2
v_call: TRBV7-9

cdr3_aa: CASSLYRQAVGEQYF
cdr3_length: 15
j_call: TRBJ2-7
v_call: TRBV11-2

cdr3_aa: CASSFGGAEAFF
cdr3_length: 12
j_call: TRBJ1-1
v_call: TRBV7-9

cdr3_aa: CSVESYRDPFGNTEAFF
cdr3_length: 17
j_call: TRBJ1-1
v_call: TRBV29-1

cdr3_aa: CASSSGQGDNEQFF
cdr3_length: 14
j_call: TRBJ2-1
v_call: TRBV7-8

cdr3_aa: CAIKSGEHQETQYF
cdr3_length: 14
j_call: TRBJ2-5
v_call: TRBV9